Below are 27 T cell receptor beta chains sequenced from a single sample in a study of immune characterization of retroperitoneal liposarcoma. TCRdb analysed the PCR reads with MiXCR anew, one entry per CDR3 protein. The profile covers approximately 9,800 distinct CDR3 sequences, with around a quarter appearing a single time and about 9% taken by the ten largest. The sequencing input was tumor tissue. Source of these receptors: a female donor with retroperitoneal liposarcoma.

As for this clonotype: It is likely a read error, because the conserved phenylalanine at the end of the CDR3 is missing. The DNA is left out, because the CDR3 cannot be placed on it with certainty; the CDR3 is given as TCRdb lists it. The gene calls are TRBV7-2 and TRBJ2-6; TRBD2 is taken as the D call from the table, unchecked against the DNA. CDR1 and CDR2 (germline): SGHTA, FQGNSA. From its first to its last residue, the CDR3 has 19 amino acids. The CDR3 sequence: CASSDVAGGLQGETQYFGP.

The sample holds a few counts of this clonotype. The chain is built from TRBV6-1 and TRBJ2-1; D unclear. The germline V and J ends were trimmed by 5 bases and 4 bases, with 3 bases remaining between them. The CDR3 consists of 11 residues. CDR1 and CDR2 from the germline V gene are MNHNS and SASEGT. The CDR3 protein is CASSQYNEQFF. CDR3 in DNA: TGTGCCAGCAGTCAATACAATGAGCAGTTCTTC.

Sample share makes this clonotype medium-sized. The chain carries TRBV6-1 and TRBJ2-1; the match to TRBD2 covers 8 bases. J was trimmed by 10 bases and V by 8 bases; bases with no gene match: 4. Germline V gene lookup returns CDR1 MNHNS and CDR2 SASEGT. This CDR3 spans 11 amino acids. CDR3 sequence reads: CASGLALEQFF. CDR3 DNA sequence: TGTGCCAGCGGACTAGCCCTCGAGCAGTTCTTC.

The chain couples TRBV6-1 to TRBJ2-1; D ambiguous. TRBJ2-5 matches the DNA end more closely, so the J call is doubtful. Germline V gene data show CDR1 as MNHNS and CDR2 as SASEGT. There are 16 residues in the CDR3. CDR3: CASSEIRYGPLQTQYF. For the CDR3, the DNA is TGTGCCAGCAGTGAAATTCGGTACGGCCCCCTCCAGACCCAGTACTTC.

This clonotype has just a few counts. CDR3 nucleotides: TGTGCCAGCCGAACTTCCTACGAGCAGTTCTTC. Translating it yields CASRTSYEQFF. The chain employs TRBV7-2 and TRBJ2-1; D remains ambiguous. Trimming stripped 8 bases from V and 10 bases from J, with 12 bases between. Germline loops: CDR1 SGHTA, CDR2 FQGNSA. This CDR3 region has 11 residues.

In its sample, this clonotype is medium-sized. V usage is TRBV7-6 and J usage is TRBJ2-5; 7 nucleotides line up with TRBD2. Germline trimming cut 1 base from V and 11 bases from J; bases unmatched to any gene: 10. The CDR3 runs to 14 residues. Germline V gene sequence: CDR1 SGHVS, CDR2 FNYEAQ. The CDR3 loop reads CASSLEVVLAEQYF. CDR3 coding DNA: TGTGCCAGCAGCTTAGAGGTGGTTCTAGCGGAACAGTACTTC. Full variable domain (remainder filled in from reference TRBV7-6 and TRBJ2-5): GAGVSQSPRYKVTKRGQDVALRCDPISGHVSLYWYRQALGQGPEFLTYFNYEAQQDKSGLPNDRFSAERPEGSISTLTIQRTEQRDSAMYRCASSLEVVLAEQYFGPGTRLLVL.

The chain employs TRBV12-3 or TRBV12-4 and TRBJ2-1; possible D gene TRBD2, 6 bases. The V end lost 3 bases, the J end lost 8 bases, and 14 bases lay between the germline ends. The CDR3 contains 14 residues. In DNA form, the CDR3 reads TGTGCCAGCAGTTTGGGGGGTAAAGGCTATGAGCAGTTCTTC. Translation: CASSLGGKGYEQFF.

The chain recombines TRBV6-1 with TRBJ2-1; D gene unclear. CDR1 is MNHNS and CDR2 is SASEGT in the germline V gene. This CDR3 spans 11 amino acids. Trimming took 8 bases from V and 10 from J, leaving 12 bases between them. The CDR3, as DNA: TGTGCCAGCGGCAAGTTTTACGAGCAGTTCTTC. It codes for CASGKFYEQFF.

This clonotype was seen many times. The chain recombines TRBV6-1 with TRBJ1-5; maybe TRBD1 (5 bases). V dropped 4 bases and J dropped 5 bases, with 12 bases sitting between them. The CDR3 is made up of 14 amino acids. Germline CDR1 reads MNHNS; CDR2 reads SASEGT. CDR3: CASSVRGLDQPQHF. CDR3 coding DNA: TGTGCCAGCAGTGTCCGGGGGTTGGATCAGCCCCAGCATTTT.

Relative to its sample, this clonotype is medium-sized. The CDR3 loop reads CASSAGTSGTLGEQYF. The CDR3 region has the DNA TGTGCCAGCAGCGCCGGGACTAGCGGGACCTTGGGTGAGCAGTACTTC. The V and J genes are TRBV7-2 and TRBJ2-4, with 13 bases lining up with TRBD2. There are 16 residues in the CDR3. Unmatched junction bases numbered 14, after V lost 5 bases and J lost 13 bases. Germline values: CDR1 SGHTA, CDR2 FQGNSA.

The gene calls are TRBV27 and TRBJ2-5; D not certain. Germline assignment: CDR1 MNHEY and CDR2 SMNVEV (reference sequence). The V gene lost 5 bases and the J gene lost 5 bases, with 18 bases spanning the gap. The CDR3 contains 15 residues. The CDR3 region is CASSRRAASGETQYF. Written as DNA, the CDR3 is TGTGCCAGCAGTCGTCGGGCAGCTTCTGGGGAGACCCAGTACTTC.

This clonotype was found a few times. The V gene is TRBV7-2, the J gene TRBJ2-1; TRBD2 is a possible D gene (5 bases). The end of the DNA is better explained by TRBJ2-7, so the J call may be wrong. CDR1 is SGHTA and CDR2 is FQGNSA in the germline V gene. This CDR3 comprises 15 residues. CDR3 nucleotide sequence: TGTGCCAGCAGCTTAGTGGGGAGCTCCTACAATGAGCAGTACTTC. Translation gives CASSLVGSSYNEQYF.

This clonotype was counted ten times or more. J is TRBJ2-1 and V is TRBV7-6; no clear D. This CDR3 has 12 amino acids. Germline values: CDR1 SGHVS, CDR2 FNYEAQ. V was pared by 5 bases and J by 7 bases, with 9 bases between. This CDR3 reads CASSLLWNEQFF. DNA for the CDR3: TGTGCCAGCAGCCTCCTATGGAATGAGCAGTTCTTC.

This chain links TRBV10-3 with TRBJ2-1; 10 nucleotides align to TRBD2. The CDR3 sequence is 17 residues long. Per germline, CDR1 ENHRY and CDR2 SYGVKD. J lost 13 bases, V lost 3 bases, and 18 bases had no gene match. As DNA, the CDR3 is TGTGCCATCAGTGAAACTAGCGGGAAAATACTACGGGAGACCCAGTTCTTC. Residues: CAISETSGKILRETQFF.

This rearrangement joins TRBV7-9 to TRBJ1-2; D is possibly TRBD1 (5 bases). The V gene's germline CDR1 is SEHNR and CDR2 FQNEAQ (reference sequence). Trimming stripped 4 bases from V and 3 bases from J, with 18 bases between. CDR3 length: 16 amino acids. CDR3 in amino acids: CASSSYSQVEDYGYTF. CDR3 coding DNA: TGTGCCAGCAGCTCATATTCACAGGTAGAGGACTATGGCTACACCTTC.

The chain recombines TRBV6-1 with TRBJ2-5; D possibly corresponds to TRBD2 (5 bases). CDR3 length: 13 residues. V lost 6 bases to trimming and J lost 11 bases, with 19 bases between them. Germline CDR1 and CDR2: MNHNS and SASEGT. The CDR3 protein is CASSSTGYNEQYF. For the CDR3, the DNA is TGTGCCAGCAGCTCTACGGGGTACAATGAGCAGTACTTC.

This clonotype was detected only a few times. The chain carries TRBV12-3 or TRBV12-4 and TRBJ2-1; D possibly corresponds to TRBD1 (7 bases). V was clipped by 3 bases and J by 10 bases, with 16 bases between them. The CDR3 spans 14 residues. CDR3 sequence (DNA): TGTGCCAGCAGTTTGCAGGGGGGATACTACGAGCAGTTCTTC. Translated, it gives CASSLQGGYYEQFF.

The rearrangement links TRBV11-2 to TRBJ2-1; 8 nucleotides match TRBD2. The J call may not be correct, given that the DNA end is closer to TRBJ2-7. Germline V gene data show CDR1 as SGHAT and CDR2 as FQNNGV. The CDR3 loop spans 16 amino acids. In DNA form, the CDR3 reads TGTGCCAGCAGCTTAGCGGGACTAGGGGCTTACTACGAGCAGTACTTC. This translates into CASSLAGLGAYYEQYF.

V is TRBV12-3 or TRBV12-4 and J is TRBJ2-1; tentatively, D is TRBD2 (5 bases). The CDR3 has 13 residues. V lost 5 bases to trimming and J lost 7 bases, with 12 bases between them. CDR3 amino acids: CASSAESGNEQFF. CDR3 sequence (DNA): TGTGCCAGCAGTGCGGAATCGGGGAATGAGCAGTTCTTC.

The chain combines TRBV6-1 with TRBJ2-1; the match to TRBD2 covers 8 bases. Germline V lookup: CDR1 MNHNS, CDR2 SASEGT. This CDR3 is 15 amino acids long. V lost 10 bases and J lost 1; bases outside the gene matches: 9. The DNA for the CDR3 is TGTGCCATCTCGCCGGGGGGGGGATCCTACAATGAGCAGTTCTTC. This encodes CAISPGGGSYNEQFF.

This clonotype showed up just a few times. The rearrangement links TRBV7-8 to TRBJ1-1, with 10 bases matching TRBD1. The CDR3 consists of 18 residues. Germline CDR1 and CDR2: SGHVS and FQNEAQ. The J segment lost 1 base and the V segment lost 5 bases, leaving 13 bases of the junction unmatched. This chain's CDR3 is CASSPRADRGDKNTEAFF. CDR3 nucleotide sequence: TGTGCCAGCAGCCCCCGGGCGGACAGGGGGGATAAGAACACTGAAGCTTTCTTT. The full variable domain, its missing parts supplied by reference TRBV7-8 and TRBJ1-1, is GAGVSQSPRYKVAKRGQDVALRCDPISGHVSLFWYQQALGQGPEFLTYFQNEAQLDKSGLPSDRFFAERPEGSVSTLKIQRTQQEDSAVYLCASSPRADRGDKNTEAFFGQGTRLTVV.

About this clonotype itself: At one boundary the junction diverges from the germline segment, which might be a read error. The chain recombines TRBV6-1 with TRBJ2-1; 10 nucleotides align to TRBD2. CDR1 MNHNS and CDR2 SASEGT come from the germline V gene. This CDR3 region has 15 residues. CDR3 sequence: CANSFGLAAGDEQFF. CDR3 nucleotide sequence: TGTGCCAACAGTTTTGGACTAGCGGCAGGAGATGAGCAGTTCTTC.

This clonotype is medium-sized. The chain employs TRBV7-2 and TRBJ2-7, with TRBD2 matching 9 bases. Germline trimming cut 3 bases from V and 2 bases from J; bases unmatched to any gene: 2. The germline gives CDR1 SGHTA, CDR2 FQGNSA. This CDR3 region has 14 residues. The CDR3 DNA reads as TGTGCCAGCAGCTTTAGCGGGAGCACCTACGAGCAGTACTTC. It specifies CASSFSGSTYEQYF.

This clonotype was found many times. The chain couples TRBV11-3 to TRBJ2-1, with D uncertain. The tail of the sequence fits TRBJ2-7 better, so the J call may be wrong. This CDR3 has 12 residues. CDR1 is SGHNT and CDR2 is YENEEA in the germline V gene. CDR3 sequence reads: CASSFLRYEQYF. The CDR3 DNA follows: TGTGCCAGCAGCTTTTTACGCTACGAGCAGTACTTC.

There are a few counts of this clonotype. The gene calls are TRBV6-6 and TRBJ2-3; TRBD1 matches at 8 bases. The germline gives CDR1 MNHNY, CDR2 SVGAGI (reference sequence). This CDR3 region has 17 residues. J gave up 4 bases and V 2 bases, and 11 bases lay outside the gene matches. The CDR3 sequence: CASSYPTRGQGSDTQYF. CDR3 nucleotide sequence: TGTGCCAGCAGTTACCCAACACGCGGACAGGGATCAGATACGCAGTATTTT.

This clonotype has just a few counts. The chain employs TRBV10-1 and TRBJ2-2; D possibly corresponds to TRBD2 (5 bases). There are 16 residues in the CDR3. Trimming cost V 3 bases and J 0 bases, with 11 bases left between them. Germline V gene lookup returns CDR1 WNHNN and CDR2 SYGVQD (reference sequence). The CDR3 is CASSEFRGTNTGELFF. The CDR3 DNA follows: TGCGCCAGCAGTGAATTTAGAGGGACGAACACCGGGGAGCTGTTTTTT.

The chain recombines TRBV6-1 with TRBJ2-3, with 11 bases lining up with TRBD2. V dropped 8 bases and J dropped 2; count of bases not matched to a gene: 9. This CDR3 is 16 amino acids long. CDR1 and CDR2 (germline): MNHNS, SASEGT. DNA of the CDR3: TGTGCCAGCGGATTGGGGACTAGCGGAAACACAGATACGCAGTATTTT. This codes for CASGLGTSGNTDTQYF.